A single sample is the source of the 10 T cell receptor beta chains below, sequenced in a study of T cell clonotyping in hematopoietic cell transplantation. Time point denoted: recipient sample about 28 days before transplant, after cytoreduction. Assay: immunoSEQ multiplex PCR; the TCRdb copy retains only in-frame clones and omits some. The table includes tens of thousands of clones, 90% to 96% detected once. The sequenced sample was peripheral blood mononuclear cells, obtained before stem cell transplant. Receptors were obtained from a woman aged 45-65 years with acute myeloid leukemia. Some clones in this sample may be carry-over from other donors' samples.

This clone was seen just once. This chain uses TRBV10-3 with TRBJ1-1; D is unclear. The CDR3 has 13 residues. V lost 5 bases and J lost 1, with 8 bases in between. The germline CDR1 and CDR2 sequences are ENHRY and SYGVKD. The CDR3 DNA sequence: TGTGCCATCAGTCGGGATCCGAACACTGAAGCTTTCTTT. It yields the protein CAISRDPNTEAFF.

This clone was recorded only once. This chain links TRBV30 with TRBJ2-5; no firm D call. CDR1 and CDR2 from the germline V gene are GTSNPN and SVGIG (reference sequence). CDR3 length: 11 amino acids. V was cut by 5 bases and J by 5 bases, with 9 bases left in between. CDR3 sequence: CAWDNLETQYF. The CDR3 DNA follows: TGTGCCTGGGATAATTTGGAGACCCAGTACTTC. Variable domain in full (rest from reference TRBV30 and TRBJ2-5): SQTIHQWPATLVQPVGSPLSLECTVEGTSNPNLYWYRQAAGRGLQLLFYSVGIGQISSEVPQNLSASRPQDRQFILSSKKLLLSDSGFYLCAWDNLETQYFGPGTRLLVL.

In DNA, the CDR3 is TGTGCCAGCAGCTTCGACAGTAACACTGAAGCTTTCTTT. Residues: CASSFDSNTEAFF. J is TRBJ1-1 and V is TRBV7-3, with D tentatively TRBD1 (5 bases). The V gene lost 3 bases and the J gene lost 2 bases, with 7 bases spanning the gap. Germline loops: CDR1 SGHTA, CDR2 FQGTGA. CDR3 length: 13 amino acids.

This clone was recorded only once. The rearrangement uses TRBV5-1 and TRBJ1-1, with 9 nucleotides matching TRBD1. This CDR3 comprises 15 residues. Germline assignment: CDR1 SGHRS and CDR2 YFSETQ. V trimming: 4 bases; J trimming: 5 bases; junction bases outside the gene matches: 9. The CDR3 nucleotides read TGCGCCAGCAGCCCCCGAGACAGGGGGGGGACTGAAGCTTTCTTT. Translation gives CASSPRDRGGTEAFF.

V usage is TRBV6-6 and J usage is TRBJ1-2; D remains ambiguous. The V and J ends lost 1 base and 1 base respectively, with 7 bases between them. This CDR3 contains 14 residues. Germline loops: CDR1 MNHNY, CDR2 SVGAGI (reference sequence). The CDR3, as DNA: TGTGCCAGCAGTTACTTTCCGAATAACTATGGCTACACCTTC. It codes for CASSYFPNNYGYTF.

The chain has TRBV5-1 and TRBJ1-1, with D perhaps matching TRBD1 (6 bases). The CDR3 is 13 residues long. The germline V and J ends were trimmed by 4 bases and 1 base, with 8 bases remaining between them. Germline CDR1 reads SGHRS; CDR2 reads YFSETQ. The CDR3 DNA reads TGCGCCAGCAGCGAACAGGGGAACACTGAAGCTTTCTTT. Amino acids: CASSEQGNTEAFF. Together with reference TRBV5-1 and TRBJ1-1, the CDR3 gives the full variable domain: KAGVTQTPRYLIKTRGQQVTLSCSPISGHRSVSWYQQTPGQGLQFLFEYFSETQRNKGNFPGRFSGRQFSNSRSEMNVSTLELGDSALYLCASSEQGNTEAFFGQGTRLTVV.

The V and J genes are TRBV2 and TRBJ2-1, with 14 bases fitting TRBD2. Losses at the gene ends were 7 bases for V and 6 bases for J; bases not matched to a gene: 5. Germline V gene sequence: CDR1 SNHLY, CDR2 FYNNEI. The CDR3 runs 15 residues. CDR3 DNA: TGTGCCAGCATTCCGACTAGCGGGAGGGCCAATGAGCAGTTCTTC. Residues: CASIPTSGRANEQFF.

The chain couples TRBV5-1 to TRBJ2-1, with a tentative D call TRBD2 (6 bases). With 1 base removed from V and 3 bases from J, the gap between germline ends came to 11 bases. CDR1 is SGHRS, CDR2 YFSETQ, per germline. This CDR3 has 15 residues. CDR3 nucleotide sequence: TGCGCCAGCAGCTTGACGGGAGCGTACTACAATGAGCAGTTCTTC. Protein: CASSLTGAYYNEQFF.

V gene TRBV5-6 combines with J gene TRBJ1-3; D not resolved. The CDR3 runs to 18 residues. Germline values: CDR1 SGHDT, CDR2 YYEEEE. Deletions cut 0 bases from V and 2 bases from J, with 18 bases between. CDR3 nucleotides: TGTGCCAGCAGCTTGGCCGGCGCTCCAGCTCATCCTGGAAACACCATATATTTT. Translating it yields CASSLAGAPAHPGNTIYF.

The chain combines TRBV9 with TRBJ1-4; TRBD1 agrees at 7 bases. CDR1 SGDLS and CDR2 YYNGEE come from the germline V gene. J was trimmed by 8 bases and V by 3 bases; bases with no gene match: 7. The CDR3 runs to 14 residues. The CDR3 sequence: CASSATGVGEKLFF. CDR3 DNA sequence: TGTGCCAGCAGCGCCACAGGGGTCGGGGAAAAACTGTTTTTT.